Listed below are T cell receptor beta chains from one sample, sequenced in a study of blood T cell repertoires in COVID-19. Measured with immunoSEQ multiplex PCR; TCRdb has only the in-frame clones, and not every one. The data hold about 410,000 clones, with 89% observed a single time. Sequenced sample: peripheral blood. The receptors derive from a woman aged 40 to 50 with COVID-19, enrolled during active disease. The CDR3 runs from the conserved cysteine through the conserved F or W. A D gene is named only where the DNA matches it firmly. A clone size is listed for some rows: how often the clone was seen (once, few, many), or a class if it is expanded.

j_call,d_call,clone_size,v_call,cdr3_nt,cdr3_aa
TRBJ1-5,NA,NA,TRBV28,TGTGCCAGCAGACAGCTCAATCAGCCCCAGCATTTT,CASRQLNQPQHF
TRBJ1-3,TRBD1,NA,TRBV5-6,TGTGCCAGCAGCTTGGTCGGGACAGGGTTCGGAAACACCATATATTTT,CASSLVGTGFGNTIYF
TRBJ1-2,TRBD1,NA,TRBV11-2,TGTGCCAGCAGCGTGAACTGGGACAGGGGTAACGGCTACACCTTC,CASSVNWDRGNGYTF
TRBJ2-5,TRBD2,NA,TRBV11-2,TGTGCCAGCAGGCTTACTAGCGGGATATATCCAACTCCCCAAGAGACCCAGTACTTC,CASRLTSGIYPTPQETQYF
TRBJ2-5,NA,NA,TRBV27,TGTGCCAGCAGTTTCCTTGACAGACAAGAGACCCAGTACTTC,CASSFLDRQETQYF
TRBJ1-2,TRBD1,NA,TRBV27,TGTGCCAGCAGCCTTAGTTGGGACAGGGACTATGGCTACACCTTC,CASSLSWDRDYGYTF
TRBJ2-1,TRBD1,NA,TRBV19,TGTGCCAGTAGTCGGACAGGGGTACTAATTTTATATCCGAATGAGCAGTTCTTC,CASSRTGVLILYPNEQFF
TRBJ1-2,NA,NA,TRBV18,TGTGCCAGCTCACCTAACAGGGAAACGGGTGGCTACACCTTC,CASSPNRETGGYTF
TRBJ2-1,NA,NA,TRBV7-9,TGTGCCAGCAGCTTAGCGAACTATAAGCAGTTCTTC,CASSLANYKQFF
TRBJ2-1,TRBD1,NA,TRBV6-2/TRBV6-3,TGTGCCAGCAGTTACCGCGGCCCTTGGACAGGGGTCAACAATGAGCAGTTCTTC,CASSYRGPWTGVNNEQFF
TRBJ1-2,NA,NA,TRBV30,TGTGCCTGGAGTGTACTAGGCCTCTATGGCTACACCTTC,CAWSVLGLYGYTF
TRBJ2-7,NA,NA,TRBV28,TGTGCCAGCAGGGCTGGGGGGGCTGGCGAGCAGTACTTC,CASRAGGAGEQYF
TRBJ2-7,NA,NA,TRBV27,TGTGCCAGCAGTTTCAGAGGGACTTGGGACGAGCAGTACTTC,CASSFRGTWDEQYF
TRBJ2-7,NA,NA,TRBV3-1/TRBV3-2,TGTGCCAGCAACTCCAGGGGAAACTCCTACGAGCAGTACTTC,CASNSRGNSYEQYF
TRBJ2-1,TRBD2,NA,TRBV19,TGTGCCAGTAGCCACAGCTCTAGCGGGAATTGGGCTGAGCAGTTCTTC,CASSHSSSGNWAEQFF
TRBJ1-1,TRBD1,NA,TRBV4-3,TGCGCCAGCAGCCAAGGGGACAGGTGGGGCACTGAAGCTTTCTTT,CASSQGDRWGTEAFF
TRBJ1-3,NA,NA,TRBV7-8,TGTGCCAGCAGCCCCAGGACAGCTCTCTCTGGAAACACCATATATTTT,CASSPRTALSGNTIYF
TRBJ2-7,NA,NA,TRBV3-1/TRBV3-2,TGTGCCAGCAGCCAATTAACCCGGGTCGAGCAGTACTTC,CASSQLTRVEQYF
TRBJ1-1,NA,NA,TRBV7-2,TGTGCCAGCAGCCTTCGACAGAACACTGAAGCTTTCTTT,CASSLRQNTEAFF
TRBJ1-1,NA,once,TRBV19,TGTGCCAGTAGGAGGGAGTCAAAGGGCACTGAAGCTTTCTTT,CASRRESKGTEAFF
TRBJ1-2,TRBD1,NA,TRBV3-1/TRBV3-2,TGTGCCAGCAGCCCGAGGGCGACAGGGGGCCTGGGCTACACCTTC,CASSPRATGGLGYTF
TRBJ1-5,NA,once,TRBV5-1,TGCGCCAGCAGCCCCGATCTGGGGGGGCCGGATCAGCCCCAGCATTTT,CASSPDLGGPDQPQHF
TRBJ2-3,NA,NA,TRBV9,TGTGCCAGCAGCCCAGGGAGGACGCAGTATTTT,CASSPGRTQYF
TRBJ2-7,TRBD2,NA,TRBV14,TGTGCCAGCAGCCAAAGGGGGACTAGCACCCACTACGAGCAGTACTTC,CASSQRGTSTHYEQYF
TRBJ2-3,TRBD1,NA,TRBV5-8,TGTGCCAGCAGCCTAGGGGGCCGGGCAGATACGCAGTATTTT,CASSLGGRADTQYF
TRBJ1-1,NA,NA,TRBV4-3,TGCGCCAGCAGCCAGGCCTACAGGGTCCCTGAAGCTTTCTTT,CASSQAYRVPEAFF
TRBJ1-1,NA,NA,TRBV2,TGTGCCAGCAGGATCGGAGGAACGAACACTGAAGCTTTCTTT,CASRIGGTNTEAFF
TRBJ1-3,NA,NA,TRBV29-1,TGCAGCGCCAGACTGGCCTCTGGAAACACCATATATTTT,CSARLASGNTIYF
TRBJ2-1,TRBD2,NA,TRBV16,TGTGCCAGCAGCCAGAGGGGACTAGCGGCCAATGAGCAGTTCTTC,CASSQRGLAANEQFF
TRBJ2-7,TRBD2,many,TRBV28,TGTGCCAGCAGTACCTCGGGGGGGTCAGGGGAAATGGACGAGCAGTACTTC,CASSTSGGSGEMDEQYF
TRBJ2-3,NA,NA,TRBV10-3,TGTGCCATCAGTGGTCAGGGGGGCGGGGCAGATACGCAGTATTTT,CAISGQGGGADTQYF
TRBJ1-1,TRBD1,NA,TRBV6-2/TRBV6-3,TGTGCCAGCAGTTACTCTTTGGACAGGGAGAACACTGAAGCTTTCTTT,CASSYSLDRENTEAFF
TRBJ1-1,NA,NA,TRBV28,TGTGCCAGCAGTTTATGGCCCCCCCACACCATGAACACTGAAGCTTTCTTT,CASSLWPPHTMNTEAFF
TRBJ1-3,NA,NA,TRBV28,TGTGCCAGCAGCCGGCGGGCTGGAAACACCATATATTTT,CASSRRAGNTIYF
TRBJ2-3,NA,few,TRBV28,TGTGCCAGCAGTTACCCCCGAGGGAGCACAGATACGCAGTATTTT,CASSYPRGSTDTQYF
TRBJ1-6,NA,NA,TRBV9,TGTGCCAGCAGCCCAGTGGGCACCTCTTTTCCCCTCCACTTT,CASSPVGTSFPLHF
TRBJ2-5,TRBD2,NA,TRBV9,TGTGCCAGCAGCGGCGGGACTAGCGGGGGTGTGGAAGAGACCCAGTACTTC,CASSGGTSGGVEETQYF
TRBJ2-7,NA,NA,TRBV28,TGTGCCAGCAGTTTCGGCGGGACTGACTCCTACGAGCAGTACTTC,CASSFGGTDSYEQYF
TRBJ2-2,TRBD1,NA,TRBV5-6,TGTGCCAGCAGTTCCGACAGGGGGAGGACCGGGGAGCTGTTTTTT,CASSSDRGRTGELFF
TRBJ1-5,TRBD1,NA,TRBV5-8,TGTGCCAGCAGCTTGCGAGCAGGGGGCAAAGTAAATCAGCCCCAGCATTTT,CASSLRAGGKVNQPQHF
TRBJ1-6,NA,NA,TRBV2,TGTGCCAGCAGTGAAGCGAGAGATTCACCCCTCCACTTT,CASSEARDSPLHF
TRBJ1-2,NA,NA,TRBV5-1,TGCGCCAGCTCCAGCGGCAGCAACTATGGCTACACCTTC,CASSSGSNYGYTF
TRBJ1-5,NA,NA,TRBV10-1,TGCGCCAGCAGTGAGAATTCAGGCCTCGTTATTCGGCCCCAGCATTTT,CASSENSGLVIRPQHF
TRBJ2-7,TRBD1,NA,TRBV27,TGTGCCAGCAGTTCGGGACAGGCATACTCCTACGAGCAGTACTTC,CASSSGQAYSYEQYF
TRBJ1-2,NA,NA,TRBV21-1,TGTGCCAGCAGCAAAGCCCCACAGGGTTCGTATGGCTACACCTTC,CASSKAPQGSYGYTF
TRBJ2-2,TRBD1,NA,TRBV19,TGTGCCAGTAGTATTCTCTCGACAGGGATCAACACCGGGGAGCTGTTTTTT,CASSILSTGINTGELFF
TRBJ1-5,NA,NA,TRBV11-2,TGTGCCAGCAGCTTCCTCTCGTCGGGGCCCCAGCATTTT,CASSFLSSGPQHF
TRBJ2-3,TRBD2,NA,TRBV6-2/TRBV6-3,TGTGCCAGCAGTTACTCGAGAAGGAGCGGGAGGGTCCCAGATACGCAGTATTTT,CASSYSRRSGRVPDTQYF
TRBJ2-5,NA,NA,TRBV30,TGTGCCTGGAGTTCGCTTCTCGGGGAGACCCAGTACTTC,CAWSSLLGETQYF
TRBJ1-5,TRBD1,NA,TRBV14,TGTGCCAGCAGCCTTACAGGGGGAGAGCCCCAGCATTTT,CASSLTGGEPQHF
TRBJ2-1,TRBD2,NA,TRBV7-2,TGTGCCAGCAGCTTAAAGCCAGCGGGGCCCAATGAGCAGTTCTTC,CASSLKPAGPNEQFF
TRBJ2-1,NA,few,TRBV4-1,TGCGCCAGCAGCCGGGCCCAATACTACAATGAGCAGTTCTTC,CASSRAQYYNEQFF